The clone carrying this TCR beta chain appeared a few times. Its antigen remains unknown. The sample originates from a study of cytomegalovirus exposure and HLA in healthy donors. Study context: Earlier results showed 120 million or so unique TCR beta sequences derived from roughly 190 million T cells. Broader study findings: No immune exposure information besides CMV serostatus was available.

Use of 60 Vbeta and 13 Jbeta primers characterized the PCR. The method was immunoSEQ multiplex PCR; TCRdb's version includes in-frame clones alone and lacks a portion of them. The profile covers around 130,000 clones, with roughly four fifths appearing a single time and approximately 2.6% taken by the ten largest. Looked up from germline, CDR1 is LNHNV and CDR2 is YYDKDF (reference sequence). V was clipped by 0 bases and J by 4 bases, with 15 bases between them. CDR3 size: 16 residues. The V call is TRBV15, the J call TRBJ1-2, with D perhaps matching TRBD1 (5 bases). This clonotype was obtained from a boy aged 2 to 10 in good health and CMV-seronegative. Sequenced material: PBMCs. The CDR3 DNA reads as TGTGCCACCAGCAGAGATCAAGAAGGGGAGGTCTATGGCTACACCTTC. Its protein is CATSRDQEGEVYGYTF.